This TCR beta chain was found in a study of shared clonotypes between healthy human individuals. Study at large: Two women and three men aged 18 to 49 served as donors. Whole-study findings and limits: Clonotypes which were not shared had lower generation probabilities than clonotypes that all four donors shared.

In the case of this clone: Its antigen is unidentified.

Researchers divided each subset's genomic DNA evenly across several immunoSEQ plates. The protocol was immunoSEQ multiplex PCR, while the TCRdb copy is restricted to in-frame clones and leaves out a portion. The data contain around 1.4 million clones, 98% to 99% of them singletons. In germline, CDR1 is MNHEY, CDR2 SMNVEV (reference sequence). This CDR3 contains 14 residues. V shed 8 bases and J shed 11 bases, with 24 bases lying between them. Both subsets, CD45RA+ naive and CD45RA-negative memory, were split from the CD4+ cells. The sample taken for sequencing was naive CD4+ T cells sorted from blood. Subset here: CD45RA+ positively selected. This chain connects TRBV27 to TRBJ1-1; D may be TRBD1 (6 bases). This TCR derives from a man younger than 40 in good health. The CDR3 here is CASRVPGGLGRAFF. The CDR3 DNA reads as TGTGCCAGCCGGGTTCCCGGGGGGCTGGGACGGGCTTTCTTT.